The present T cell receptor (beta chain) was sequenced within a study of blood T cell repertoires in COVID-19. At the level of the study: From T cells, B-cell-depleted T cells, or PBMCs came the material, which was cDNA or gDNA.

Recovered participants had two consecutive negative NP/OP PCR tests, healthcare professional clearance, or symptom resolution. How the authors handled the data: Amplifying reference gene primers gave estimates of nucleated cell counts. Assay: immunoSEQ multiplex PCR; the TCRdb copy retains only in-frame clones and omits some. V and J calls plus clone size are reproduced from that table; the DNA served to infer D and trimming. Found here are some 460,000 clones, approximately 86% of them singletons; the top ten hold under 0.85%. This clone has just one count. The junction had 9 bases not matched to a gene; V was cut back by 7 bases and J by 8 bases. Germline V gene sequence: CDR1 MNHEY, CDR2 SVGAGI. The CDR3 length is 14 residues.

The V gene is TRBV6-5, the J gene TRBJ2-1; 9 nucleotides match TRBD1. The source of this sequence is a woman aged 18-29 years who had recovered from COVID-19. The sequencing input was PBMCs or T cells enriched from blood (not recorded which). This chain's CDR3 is CASTDRGRGDEQFF. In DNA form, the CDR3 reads TGTGCCAGCACGGACAGGGGACGCGGCGATGAGCAGTTCTTC.